Each of the 31 T cell receptor beta chains below was sequenced from the same sample in a study of OX40 agonist ivuxolimab in advanced cancers. Sequencing used immunoSEQ multiplex PCR; TCRdb keeps in-frame clones, though not all of them. This table has roughly 86,000 clones, 80% to 95% appearing once. Sequenced material: CD4+ or CD8+ T cells sorted from blood, taken in a trial of the OX40 agonist ivuxolimab. These receptors all come from an adult with an advanced solid tumor such as melanoma, head and neck, liver or kidney cancer.

This sequence joins TRBV19 and TRBJ1-2; maybe TRBD1 (6 bases). V lost 5 bases, J lost 5 bases, and 12 bases lay in between. Germline CDR1 and CDR2: LNHDA and SQIVND (reference sequence). The CDR3 contains 13 residues. The DNA for the CDR3 is TGTGCCAGTAGTCCTACAGGGAGATATGGCTACACCTTC. Its translation is CASSPTGRYGYTF.

V and J are TRBV7-2 and TRBJ2-7; TRBD1 matches 7 bases. Germline lookup yields CDR1 SGHTA and CDR2 FQGNSA. Trimming removed 6 bases from V and 3 bases from J; junction bases left unmatched: 8. This CDR3 region has 14 residues. CDR3 region: CASRQDRTIYEQYF. The CDR3 DNA follows: TGTGCCAGCAGACAGGACAGGACAATCTACGAGCAGTACTTC.

This rearrangement joins TRBV19 to TRBJ2-3; 9 bases fit TRBD1. The CDR3 has 14 amino acids. The V gene end was trimmed by 8 bases and the J gene end by 1 base; junction bases not matched to a gene: 4. Germline-derived CDR1 and CDR2 are LNHDA and SQIVND (reference sequence). The CDR3 protein is CASLDRGRTDTQYF. CDR3 nucleotides: TGTGCCAGTTTGGACAGGGGACGCACAGATACGCAGTATTTT.

The chain combines TRBV6-5 with TRBJ2-2, with a possible D match to TRBD2 (5 bases). CDR1 and CDR2 from the germline V gene are MNHEY and SVGAGI. This CDR3 has 14 residues. V was trimmed by 2 bases and J by 6 bases, leaving 10 bases between them. Here the CDR3 reads CASSYQVEAGELFF. The CDR3 DNA follows: TGTGCCAGCAGTTACCAGGTGGAGGCCGGGGAGCTGTTTTTT.

The CDR3 protein is CASRMASTDTQYF. The CDR3 nucleotides are TGTGCCAGTAGAATGGCTAGCACAGATACGCAGTATTTT. The chain carries TRBV19 and TRBJ2-3; no reliable D call. CDR1 and CDR2 from the germline V gene are LNHDA and SQIVND (reference sequence). This CDR3 comprises 13 residues. Between the trimmed V and J ends, which lost 6 bases and 0 bases, there was a span of 7 bases. The whole variable domain, filled in from reference TRBV19 and TRBJ2-3, reads DGGITQSPKYLFRKEGQNVTLSCEQNLNHDAMYWYRQDPGQGLRLIYYSQIVNDFQKGDIAEGYSVSREKKESFPLTVTSAQKNPTAFYLCASRMASTDTQYFGPGTRLTVL.

The chain employs TRBV7-9 and TRBJ2-3, with a tentative D call TRBD2 (6 bases). The germline V gene encodes CDR1 SEHNR and CDR2 FQNEAQ (reference sequence). V lost 10 bases and J 3 bases, leaving 17 bases between the germline ends. The CDR3 is 14 residues long. This CDR3 reads CATYGSGGTDTQYF. DNA for the CDR3: TGTGCCACCTATGGCTCCGGGGGAACAGATACGCAGTATTTT.

The gene calls are TRBV28 and TRBJ1-2, with D maybe TRBD1 (6 bases). This CDR3 is 15 amino acids long. Germline CDR1 MDHEN, CDR2 SYDVKM. V lost 4 bases to trimming and J lost 4 bases, with 16 bases between them. The CDR3 loop is CASSSPGGRGYGYTF. CDR3 DNA sequence: TGTGCCAGCAGTTCCCCTGGGGGCAGGGGCTATGGCTACACCTTC.

The CDR3 is CASSIGPTVNYGYTF. The CDR3 coding sequence is TGTGCCAGTAGTATCGGTCCGACAGTCAACTATGGCTACACCTTC. The rearrangement joins TRBV19 to TRBJ1-2, with D possibly TRBD1 on 5 matching bases. CDR1 LNHDA and CDR2 SQIVND come from the germline V gene (reference sequence). The CDR3 length is 15 residues. Trimming removed 3 bases at V and 2 bases at J, with 13 bases between.

For this clone: This specimen includes other DNA sequences encoding the same CDR3. The chain couples TRBV5-1 to TRBJ2-7, with D possibly being TRBD1 (5 bases). There are 14 residues in the CDR3. Germline CDR1 and CDR2: SGHRS and YFSETQ. V was cut by 0 bases and J by 6 bases, with 13 bases left in between. Here the CDR3 reads CASSLGSQVLEQYF. CDR3 nucleotide sequence: TGCGCCAGCAGCTTGGGTTCACAGGTGCTCGAGCAGTACTTC.

This chain connects TRBV29-1 to TRBJ2-7; TRBD2 matches at 8 bases. V lost 5 bases to trimming and J lost 7 bases; unmatched junction nucleotides: 13. Germline assignment: CDR1 SQVTM and CDR2 ANQGSEA. CDR3 size: 14 residues. CDR3 region: CSVLLSGMEKEQYF. The CDR3 region has the DNA TGCAGCGTTCTACTTAGCGGGATGGAAAAGGAGCAGTACTTC.

The chain employs TRBV7-9 and TRBJ2-1; a weak D match, TRBD1 (7 bases). Germline V CDR1 and CDR2: SEHNR, FQNEAQ (reference sequence). V was trimmed by 7 bases and J by 8 bases, leaving 18 bases between them. This CDR3 contains 14 residues. The CDR3 loop reads CASNLQGGGDEQFF. The DNA for the CDR3 is TGTGCCAGCAACCTCCAGGGGGGTGGGGATGAGCAGTTCTTC.

The V gene is TRBV21-1, the J gene TRBJ1-4; the table gives TRBD1 as D, unverified against the DNA. TRBV21-1 is a pseudogene. The CDR3 is 16 amino acids. The CDR3 nucleotides are TGTGCCAGCAGCAAAATGAGGGACAGGGAGTGCGAAAAACTGTTTTTT. This translates into CASSKMRDRECEKLFF.

This clone turned up a few times. The chain uses TRBV28 and TRBJ1-1; no firm D call. Per germline, CDR1 MDHEN and CDR2 SYDVKM. This CDR3 spans 13 amino acids. Trimming left V 2 bases short and J 11 bases short, with 15 bases between. CDR3 loop: CASSLGPARKAFF. As DNA, the CDR3 is TGTGCCAGCAGTTTAGGCCCCGCCCGGAAGGCTTTCTTT.

The chain is built from TRBV6-4 and TRBJ1-5; no clear D gene. The V end was cut by 4 bases, the J end by 2 bases, with 6 bases between. Germline CDR1 MRHNA, CDR2 SNTAGT. This CDR3 has 13 amino acids. CDR3: CASSARRNQPQHF. CDR3 nucleotides: TGTGCCAGCAGTGCTCGGCGCAATCAGCCCCAGCATTTT.

Turning to this clone: This specimen includes other DNA sequences encoding the same CDR3. V is TRBV6-5 and J is TRBJ1-2, with no clear D. The germline V and J ends were trimmed by 5 bases and 4 bases, with 11 bases remaining between them. The CDR3 covers 13 residues. In germline, CDR1 is MNHEY, CDR2 SVGAGI. Here the CDR3 DNA reads TGTGCCAGCAGTCAGCGAGAGGGCTATGGCTACACCTTC. It yields the protein CASSQREGYGYTF.

The V and J genes are TRBV29-1 and TRBJ2-3; the D gene is possibly TRBD1 (5 bases). CDR3 length: 13 amino acids. V was pared by 6 bases and J by 2 bases, with 12 bases between. CDR1 SQVTM and CDR2 ANQGSEA come from the germline V gene. The CDR3 here is CSVRQKHTDTQYF. CDR3 DNA sequence: TGCAGCGTACGACAGAAACACACAGATACGCAGTATTTT.

The gene calls are TRBV5-8 and TRBJ2-5; D possibly uses TRBD1 or TRBD2 (5 bases each). The ends were cut back, 4 bases at V and 6 bases at J, with 16 bases in the middle. Per the germline V gene, CDR1 is SGHTS and CDR2 is YDEGEE. The CDR3 is 14 amino acids. The CDR3, as DNA: TGTGCCAGCAGCAGCTCGCCCGGGGCAAAGACCCAGTACTTC. It codes for CASSSSPGAKTQYF.

The rearrangement joins TRBV19 to TRBJ2-1; TRBD1 aligns across 7 bases. The CDR3 contains 16 residues. The germline gives CDR1 LNHDA, CDR2 SQIVND (reference sequence). Trimming at V came to 3 bases and at J to 0 bases, leaving 5 bases not matched to a gene. CDR3 DNA sequence: TGTGCCAGTAGTATGGACAGGTTAAGCTCCTACAATGAGCAGTTCTTC. Translating it yields CASSMDRLSSYNEQFF.

This rearrangement joins TRBV5-4 to TRBJ1-5, with TRBD1 matching over 8 bases. With 0 bases clipped from V and 6 bases from J, the junction kept 5 bases outside the gene matches. Germline V lookup: CDR1 SGHNT, CDR2 YYREEE (reference sequence). The CDR3 loop spans 15 amino acids. This CDR3 reads CASSLGQGIGQPQHF. DNA of the CDR3: TGTGCCAGCAGCTTGGGACAGGGGATCGGTCAGCCCCAGCATTTT.

CDR3 bases: TGTGCCAGCATCCTTCACGGGACGGCTAATTCACCCCTCCACTTT. This translates into CASILHGTANSPLHF. This chain joins TRBV28 and TRBJ1-6, with a possible D match to TRBD1 (5 bases). Trimming shortened V by 7 bases and J by 6 bases, and 16 bases separated the two germline ends. This CDR3 has 15 amino acids. Germline values: CDR1 MDHEN, CDR2 SYDVKM.

The chain joins TRBV9 to TRBJ2-5; either TRBD1 or TRBD2 may supply D (5 bases each). Germline CDR1 SGDLS, CDR2 YYNGEE. Trimming stripped 2 bases from V and 2 bases from J, with 10 bases between. The CDR3 is 14 residues long. Here the CDR3 DNA reads TGTGCCAGCAGCGTTTCGGGACGGCAAGAGACCCAGTACTTC. Encoded protein: CASSVSGRQETQYF.

The gene calls are TRBV20-1 and TRBJ2-5; no clear D gene. The V gene's germline CDR1 is DFQATT and CDR2 SNEGSKA (reference sequence). The CDR3 extends over 11 amino acids. Deletions cut 7 bases from V and 2 bases from J, with 8 bases between. The CDR3: CSGDSQETQYF. Here the CDR3 DNA reads TGCAGTGGCGACTCACAAGAGACCCAGTACTTC.

This chain uses TRBV6-5 with TRBJ1-4, with 9 bases matching TRBD1. The germline V gene encodes CDR1 MNHEY and CDR2 SVGAGI. This CDR3 has 14 residues. Unmatched junction bases numbered 5, after V lost 5 bases and J lost 7 bases. CDR3 loop: CASSRGTGSEKLFF. Written as DNA, the CDR3 is TGTGCCAGCAGTCGTGGGACAGGGAGTGAAAAACTGTTTTTT.

The rearrangement uses TRBV5-1 and TRBJ2-1, with D tentatively TRBD2 (7 bases). Germline-derived CDR1 and CDR2 are SGHRS and YFSETQ. Trimming took 5 bases from V and 2 from J, leaving 17 bases between them. CDR3 size: 16 residues. The CDR3 DNA is TGCGCCAGCAGTATTGGACCGGGGGGCACCTACAATGAGCAGTTCTTC. It is translated as CASSIGPGGTYNEQFF.

The gene calls are TRBV18 and TRBJ1-1; 9 bases align to TRBD1. The ends lost 0 bases at V and 13 bases at J; junction bases unmatched: 6. The V gene's germline CDR1 is KGHSH and CDR2 LQKENI. CDR3 length: 13 amino acids. CDR3 residues: CASSPPGTGYHFF. The CDR3 bases are TGTGCCAGCTCACCACCGGGGACAGGGTATCATTTCTTT. The whole variable domain, remainder taken from reference TRBV18 and TRBJ1-1, is NAGVMQNPRHLVRRRGQEARLRCSPMKGHSHVYWYRQLPEEGLKFMVYLQKENIIDESGMPKERFSAEFPKEGPSILRIQQVVRGDSAAYFCASSPPGTGYHFFGQGTRLTVV.

The chain uses TRBV4-1 and TRBJ1-4, with 9 bases identical to TRBD1. Germline V gives CDR1 MGHRA, CDR2 YSYEKL. Losses at the gene ends were 4 bases for V and 7 bases for J; bases not matched to a gene: 1. This CDR3 has 13 amino acids. This CDR3 reads CASSRDRVEKLFF. CDR3 DNA: TGCGCCAGCAGCCGGGACAGGGTTGAAAAACTGTTTTTT.

The genes are TRBV30 and TRBJ1-3; the D is unclear. V gave up 2 bases and J gave up 1 base, with 18 bases separating them. The CDR3 totals 17 residues. Germline CDR1 is GTSNPN and CDR2 is SVGIG (reference sequence). The CDR3 sequence is CAWSPSMRSASGNTIYF. For the CDR3, the DNA is TGTGCCTGGAGTCCTTCAATGAGAAGTGCTTCTGGAAACACCATATATTTT. Based on the CDR3 plus reference TRBV30 and TRBJ1-3, the full variable domain is SQTIHQWPATLVQPVGSPLSLECTVEGTSNPNLYWYRQAAGRGLQLLFYSVGIGQISSEVPQNLSASRPQDRQFILSSKKLLLSDSGFYLCAWSPSMRSASGNTIYFGEGSWLTVV.

V gene TRBV19 combines with J gene TRBJ2-1, with 11 bases lining up with TRBD2. CDR1 LNHDA and CDR2 SQIVND come from the germline V gene (reference sequence). CDR3 length: 14 amino acids. The V and J ends lost 7 bases and 9 bases, in that order; junction bases with no gene match: 8. The CDR3 loop is CASTHSGRAGEQFF. Written as DNA, the CDR3 is TGTGCCAGTACCCATAGCGGGAGGGCCGGTGAGCAGTTCTTC.

The chain has TRBV6-1 and TRBJ2-7, with D perhaps matching TRBD1 or TRBD2 (5 bases each). Between the trimmed V and J ends, which lost 5 bases and 3 bases, there was a span of 14 bases. Germline V lookup: CDR1 MNHNS, CDR2 SASEGT. This CDR3 region has 14 residues. The CDR3 coding sequence is TGTGCCAGCAGTACGCCCCGGGACGGCTACGAGCAGTACTTC. As protein: CASSTPRDGYEQYF.

The chain recombines TRBV2 with TRBJ2-7, with D unresolved. There are 13 residues in the CDR3. Germline CDR1 is SNHLY and CDR2 is FYNNEI. The V end was cut by 7 bases, the J end by 4 bases, with 14 bases between. The CDR3 region is CASNSPNGYEQYF. The CDR3 region has the DNA TGTGCCAGCAACAGTCCTAATGGGTACGAGCAGTACTTC.

The chain couples TRBV9 to TRBJ1-1; tentative D call: TRBD1 (5 bases). V was cut by 2 bases and J by 0 bases, with 11 bases left in between. CDR3 length equals 15 residues. Germline V gives CDR1 SGDLS, CDR2 YYNGEE. The CDR3: CASSVQGGLNTEAFF. CDR3 coding DNA: TGTGCCAGCAGCGTGCAGGGAGGGTTGAACACTGAAGCTTTCTTT.